Each of the 27 T cell receptor beta chains below was sequenced from the same sample in a study of cytomegalovirus exposure and HLA in healthy donors. Only in-frame clones appear in the TCRdb table, and some are missing; sequencing was by immunoSEQ multiplex PCR. The table includes about 71,000 clones, approximately 94% detected once. The sequencing sample was made of PBMCs. These receptors all come from a man aged 18 to 30 in good health and CMV-seropositive.

The chain joins TRBV5-1 to TRBJ1-5; 8 bases are shared with TRBD1. CDR3 length equals 14 residues. CDR1 SGHRS and CDR2 YFSETQ come from the germline V gene. With 4 bases clipped from V and 5 bases from J, the junction kept 5 bases outside the gene matches. CDR3 coding DNA: TGCGCCAGCAGCAGTGGACAGGGCGATCAGCCCCAGCATTTT. Translation gives CASSSGQGDQPQHF.

V is TRBV15 and J is TRBJ1-2; 10 bases match TRBD1. This CDR3 contains 13 residues. Unmatched junction bases numbered 3, after V lost 4 bases and J lost 7 bases. The germline V gene has CDR1 LNHNV and CDR2 YYDKDF (reference sequence). CDR3 nucleotides: TGTGCCACCAGCAACGACAGGGGGCTTGGCTACACCTTC. Translation: CATSNDRGLGYTF.

The rearrangement links TRBV5-1 to TRBJ2-5; 12 bases agree with TRBD2. The CDR3 is 17 amino acids. The V gene's germline CDR1 is SGHRS and CDR2 YFSETQ. The V segment lost 3 bases and the J segment 2 bases; nucleotides outside the gene matches: 8. CDR3 nucleotide sequence: TGCGCCAGCAGCTCGGGAGAGACTAGCGGGGGACAAGAGACCCAGTACTTC. This encodes CASSSGETSGGQETQYF.

For the CDR3, the DNA is TGTGCCAGCTCACCCCTAGCGGGGGGCACAGATACGCAGTATTTT. It codes for CASSPLAGGTDTQYF. The chain recombines TRBV18 with TRBJ2-3, with 10 bases fitting TRBD2. Germline CDR1 and CDR2: KGHSH and LQKENI. This CDR3 has 15 amino acids. With V trimmed by 3 bases and J by 1 base, 1 base remained unmatched. Drawing the rest from reference TRBV18 and TRBJ2-3, the complete variable domain is NAGVMQNPRHLVRRRGQEARLRCSPMKGHSHVYWYRQLPEEGLKFMVYLQKENIIDESGMPKERFSAEFPKEGPSILRIQQVVRGDSAAYFCASSPLAGGTDTQYFGPGTRLTVL.

V is TRBV6-1 and J is TRBJ1-2; a possible D gene is TRBD1 (5 bases). The CDR3 sequence is 14 residues long. Germline V gene data show CDR1 as MNHNS and CDR2 as SASEGT. Trimming took 7 bases from V and 0 from J, leaving 12 bases between them. The CDR3, as DNA: TGTGCCAGCACTCACGGGGGGACTAACTATGGCTACACCTTC. As protein: CASTHGGTNYGYTF.

This sequence joins TRBV6-1 and TRBJ1-1; tentatively, D is TRBD1 (5 bases). The CDR3 runs to 16 residues. Trimming pared 1 base from V and 1 base from J, leaving 13 bases between. The germline gives CDR1 MNHNS, CDR2 SASEGT. CDR3 DNA: TGTGCCAGCAGTGAAGGGTGGGGCTACGAGAACACTGAAGCTTTCTTT. It codes for CASSEGWGYENTEAFF.

This clone showed up just once. This rearrangement joins TRBV7-8 to TRBJ2-4; 7 bases are shared with TRBD2. J was trimmed by 0 bases and V by 3 bases; bases with no gene match: 8. The germline gives CDR1 SGHVS, CDR2 FQNEAQ. The CDR3 spans 17 residues. The CDR3 is CASSLDLADLAKNIQYF. CDR3 DNA: TGTGCCAGCAGCTTGGATCTAGCGGATTTAGCCAAAAACATTCAGTACTTC.

The rearrangement joins TRBV19 to TRBJ2-7; a possible D gene is TRBD2 (6 bases). The CDR3 consists of 13 residues. Germline lookup yields CDR1 LNHDA and CDR2 SQIVND (reference sequence). The CDR3 bases are TGTGCTCCCCCCCCGGGGACTTGGGGGGAGCAGTACTTC. It encodes CAPPPGTWGEQYF.

The chain has TRBV9 and TRBJ2-3, with D tentatively TRBD2 (6 bases). V lost 2 bases to trimming and J lost 0 bases, with 10 bases between them. Germline CDR1 reads SGDLS; CDR2 reads YYNGEE. CDR3 length: 15 amino acids. The CDR3 DNA sequence: TGTGCCAGCAGCGTTACGGCGGGAAGCACAGATACGCAGTATTTT. This gives the protein CASSVTAGSTDTQYF.

The V gene is TRBV19, the J gene TRBJ2-5; 9 nucleotides line up with TRBD2. Germline lookup yields CDR1 LNHDA and CDR2 SQIVND (reference sequence). V trimming: 3 bases; J trimming: 3 bases; junction bases outside the gene matches: 8. The CDR3 spans 16 residues. This chain's CDR3 is CASSIRGREGKETQYF. The CDR3 bases are TGTGCCAGTAGTATCCGAGGGCGGGAGGGTAAAGAGACCCAGTACTTC. Looking up the rest from reference TRBV19 and TRBJ2-5 gives the full variable domain: DGGITQSPKYLFRKEGQNVTLSCEQNLNHDAMYWYRQDPGQGLRLIYYSQIVNDFQKGDIAEGYSVSREKKESFPLTVTSAQKNPTAFYLCASSIRGREGKETQYFGPGTRLLVL.

The chain recombines TRBV6-5 with TRBJ2-3; a weak D match, TRBD1 (6 bases). The CDR3 spans 13 residues. Germline assignment: CDR1 MNHEY and CDR2 SVGAGI. V lost 6 bases and J lost 2, with 9 bases in between. In nucleotides, the CDR3 is TGTGCCAGCAGGCGACAGGACACAGATACGCAGTATTTT. Protein sequence: CASRRQDTDTQYF.

The DNA of the CDR3 is TGTGCCAGCAGCGGGCTGACTAGCGAAGGGGACAATGAGCAGTTCTTC. It is translated as CASSGLTSEGDNEQFF. This chain links TRBV9 with TRBJ2-1, with 8 bases identical to TRBD2. The CDR3 totals 16 residues. V lost 3 bases and J lost 5; bases outside the gene matches: 10. Germline V CDR1 and CDR2: SGDLS, YYNGEE. Combining the CDR3 with reference TRBV9 and TRBJ2-1 gives the whole variable domain DSGVTQTPKHLITATGQRVTLRCSPRSGDLSVYWYQQSLDQGLQFLIQYYNGEERAKGNILERFSAQQFPDLHSELNLSSLELGDSALYFCASSGLTSEGDNEQFFGPGTRLTVL.

This rearrangement joins TRBV18 to TRBJ2-7; TRBD2 agrees at 11 bases. V lost 0 bases, J lost 9 bases, and 1 base stayed unmatched. The CDR3 is made up of 13 amino acids. The germline gives CDR1 KGHSH, CDR2 LQKENI. This CDR3 is CASSPPGTSGQYF. CDR3 in DNA: TGTGCCAGCTCACCACCGGGGACTAGCGGGCAGTACTTC.

The DNA of the CDR3 is TGTGCCAGCAGCAGCACAGAGAACACTGAAGCTTTCTTT. Protein product: CASSSTENTEAFF. The chain couples TRBV27 to TRBJ1-1; D is unclear. Trimming pared 6 bases from V and 1 base from J, leaving 9 bases between. CDR3 size: 13 residues. The V gene's germline CDR1 is MNHEY and CDR2 SMNVEV (reference sequence).

This clone showed up just a few times. The V and J genes are TRBV6-5 and TRBJ2-7; a weak D match, TRBD1 (6 bases). The CDR3 contains 15 residues. V was trimmed by 6 bases and J by 4 bases, leaving 19 bases between them. In germline, CDR1 is MNHEY, CDR2 SVGAGI. The CDR3 bases are TGTGCCAGCAGCCGCAGCAGGGGAAGGGTTTACGAGCAGTACTTC. As protein: CASSRSRGRVYEQYF.

The CDR3 sequence is CASSKRDSHGYTF. Written as DNA, the CDR3 is TGTGCCAGCAGTAAACGGGATAGCCATGGCTACACCTTC. This chain connects TRBV6-1 to TRBJ1-2; D uncertain. V dropped 5 bases and J dropped 6 bases, with 13 bases sitting between them. The CDR3 length is 13 residues. The V gene's germline CDR1 is MNHNS and CDR2 SASEGT.

This chain uses TRBV30 with TRBJ1-6; D call uncertain. The CDR3 spans 15 residues. Trimming cost V 2 bases and J 2 bases, with 10 bases left between them. The germline V gene has CDR1 GTSNPN and CDR2 SVGIG (reference sequence). In nucleotides, the CDR3 is TGTGCCTGGAGTTACGGGGAGACCTATAATTCACCCCTCCACTTT. Translated: CAWSYGETYNSPLHF.

As to this clone: The same CDR3 also results from other DNA sequences found in this sample. This chain uses TRBV18 with TRBJ2-5; 7 bases line up with TRBD2. J lost 4 bases, V lost 2 bases, and 1 base had no gene match. Germline CDR1 KGHSH, CDR2 LQKENI. CDR3 length: 13 amino acids. CDR3 in DNA: TGTGCCAGCTCACCAGGGGGGGGAGAGACCCAGTACTTC. Translated, it gives CASSPGGGETQYF.

CDR3 sequence (DNA): TGTGCCGACTACGTTGATGAGCAGTTCTTC. It encodes CADYVDEQFF. The chain uses TRBV5-8 and TRBJ2-1; a weak D match, TRBD2 (5 bases). From germline, CDR1 is SGHTS and CDR2 YDEGEE. The CDR3 is 10 residues long. Between the trimmed V and J ends, which lost 10 bases and 8 bases, there was a span of 10 bases.

This chain joins TRBV6-5 and TRBJ2-3; the match to TRBD2 covers 7 bases. The CDR3 runs to 15 residues. With 5 bases clipped from V and 0 bases from J, the junction kept 5 bases outside the gene matches. CDR1 and CDR2 from the germline V gene are MNHEY and SVGAGI. CDR3 in amino acids: CASSQRDASTDTQYF. As DNA, the CDR3 is TGTGCCAGCAGTCAGCGGGACGCTAGCACAGATACGCAGTATTTT.

V is TRBV5-1 and J is TRBJ2-2; D is uncertain. Germline lookup yields CDR1 SGHRS and CDR2 YFSETQ. The CDR3 runs 15 residues. Trimming left V 2 bases short and J 4 bases short, with 12 bases between. The CDR3 here is CASSFLVSSTGELFF. The CDR3 nucleotides read TGCGCCAGCAGCTTTTTGGTATCGAGCACCGGGGAGCTGTTTTTT.

This rearrangement joins TRBV6-1 to TRBJ1-1; D perhaps matches TRBD1 (6 bases). Germline V CDR1 and CDR2: MNHNS, SASEGT. The CDR3 spans 17 residues. With 3 bases removed from V and 1 base from J, the gap between germline ends came to 18 bases. The CDR3 is CASSDPYSQGENTEAFF. In DNA, the CDR3 is TGTGCCAGCAGTGACCCCTATTCACAGGGTGAGAACACTGAAGCTTTCTTT.

The gene calls are TRBV15 and TRBJ2-7; TRBD2 matches at 8 bases. The CDR3 consists of 17 residues. Germline CDR1 and CDR2: LNHNV and YYDKDF (reference sequence). V lost 1 base, J lost 0 bases, and 8 bases stayed unmatched. The CDR3 spells CATSRGVAGLSSYEQYF. In DNA, the CDR3 is TGTGCCACCAGCAGAGGGGTAGCGGGACTAAGCTCCTACGAGCAGTACTTC. Drawing the rest from reference TRBV15 and TRBJ2-7, the complete variable domain is DAMVIQNPRYQVTQFGKPVTLSCSQTLNHNVMYWYQQKSSQAPKLLFHYYDKDFNNEADTPDNFQSRRPNTSFCFLDIRSPGLGDTAMYLCATSRGVAGLSSYEQYFGPGTRLTVT.

In its sample, this clone was seen once. The chain carries TRBV7-9 and TRBJ2-5, with D perhaps matching TRBD1 (5 bases). With 2 bases removed from V and 3 bases from J, the gap between germline ends came to 13 bases. In germline, CDR1 is SEHNR, CDR2 FQNEAQ (reference sequence). The length of the CDR3 is 15 residues. CDR3 coding DNA: TGTGCCAGCAGCTTATTCGGACAATGGGAAGAGACCCAGTACTTC. Its translation: CASSLFGQWEETQYF. The variable domain in full, completed from reference TRBV7-9 and TRBJ2-5, reads DTGVSQNPRHKITKRGQNVTFRCDPISEHNRLYWYRQTLGQGPEFLTYFQNEAQLEKSRLLSDRFSAERPKGSFSTLEIQRTEQGDSAMYLCASSLFGQWEETQYFGPGTRLLVL.

The V call is TRBV29-1, the J call TRBJ2-5; possibly TRBD2 for D (7 bases). The CDR3 has 13 residues. Germline V lookup: CDR1 SQVTM, CDR2 ANQGSEA. V was cut by 4 bases and J by 4 bases, with 13 bases left in between. CDR3 bases: TGCAGCGTTGGGCGAGGGGGGGGAGAGACCCAGTACTTC. Translated: CSVGRGGGETQYF.

The chain joins TRBV5-1 to TRBJ2-1, with 9 nucleotides matching TRBD2. CDR1 and CDR2 from the germline V gene are SGHRS and YFSETQ. V dropped 0 bases and J dropped 9; count of bases not matched to a gene: 4. The CDR3 is made up of 14 amino acids. The CDR3 region is CASSLDGLAFEQFF. In DNA, the CDR3 is TGCGCCAGCAGCTTGGATGGACTAGCGTTTGAGCAGTTCTTC.

The V and J genes are TRBV6-4 and TRBJ2-3; 13 bases are a match to TRBD2. V shed 6 bases, J shed 4 bases, and the junction held 4 bases outside the gene matches. The V gene's germline CDR1 is MRHNA and CDR2 SNTAGT. The CDR3 consists of 15 residues. The CDR3 sequence: CASSLLAGGPDTQYF. CDR3 nucleotides: TGTGCCAGCAGCCTACTAGCGGGGGGGCCAGATACGCAGTATTTT.